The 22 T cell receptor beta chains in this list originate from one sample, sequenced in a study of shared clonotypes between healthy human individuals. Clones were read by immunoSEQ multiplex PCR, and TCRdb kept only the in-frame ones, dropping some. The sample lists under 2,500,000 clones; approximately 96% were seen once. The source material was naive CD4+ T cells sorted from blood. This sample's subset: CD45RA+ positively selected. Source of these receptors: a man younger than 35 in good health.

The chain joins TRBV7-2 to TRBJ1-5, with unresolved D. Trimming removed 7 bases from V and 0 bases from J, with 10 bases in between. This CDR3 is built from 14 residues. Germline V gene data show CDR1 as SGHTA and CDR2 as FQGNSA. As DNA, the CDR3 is TGTGCCAGCACCAGCGGACTTAGCAATCAGCCCCAGCATTTT. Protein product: CASTSGLSNQPQHF. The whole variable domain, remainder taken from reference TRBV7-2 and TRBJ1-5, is GAGVSQSPSNKVTEKGKDVELRCDPISGHTALYWYRQSLGQGLEFLIYFQGNSAPDKSGLPSDRFSAERTGGSVSTLTIQRTQQEDSAVYLCASTSGLSNQPQHFGDGTRLSIL.

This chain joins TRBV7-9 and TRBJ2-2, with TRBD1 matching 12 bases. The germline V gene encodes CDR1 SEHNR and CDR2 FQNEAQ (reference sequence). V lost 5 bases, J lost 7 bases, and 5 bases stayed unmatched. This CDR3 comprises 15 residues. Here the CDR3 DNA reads TGTGCCAGCAGCGCGGGACAGGGGGCGGTCGGGGAGCTGTTTTTT. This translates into CASSAGQGAVGELFF.

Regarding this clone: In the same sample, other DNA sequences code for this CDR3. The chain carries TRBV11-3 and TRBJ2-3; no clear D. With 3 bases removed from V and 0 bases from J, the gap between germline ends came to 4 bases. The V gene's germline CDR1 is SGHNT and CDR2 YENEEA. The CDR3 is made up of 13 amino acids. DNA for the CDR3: TGTGCCAGCAGCTTGGGCAGCACAGATACGCAGTATTTT. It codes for CASSLGSTDTQYF.

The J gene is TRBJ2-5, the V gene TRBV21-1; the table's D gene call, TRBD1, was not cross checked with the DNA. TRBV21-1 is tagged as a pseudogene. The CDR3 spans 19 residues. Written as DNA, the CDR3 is TGTGCCAGCAGCACCCAGGGGGGCAGAGCGCTCAAAATCCAAGAGACCCAGTACTTC. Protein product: CASSTQGGRALKIQETQYF.

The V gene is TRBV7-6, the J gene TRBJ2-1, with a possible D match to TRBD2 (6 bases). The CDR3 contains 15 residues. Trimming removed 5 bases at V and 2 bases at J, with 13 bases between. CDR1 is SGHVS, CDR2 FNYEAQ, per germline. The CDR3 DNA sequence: TGTGCCAGCAGCGAGAATTGGGGGGCCTACAATGAGCAGTTCTTC. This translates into CASSENWGAYNEQFF.

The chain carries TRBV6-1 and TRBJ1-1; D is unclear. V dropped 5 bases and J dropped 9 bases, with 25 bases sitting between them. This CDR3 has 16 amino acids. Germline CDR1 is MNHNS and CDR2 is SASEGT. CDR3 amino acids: CASSQEGNARTRKAFF. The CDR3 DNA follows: TGTGCCAGCAGTCAAGAGGGTAACGCACGGACGCGTAAAGCTTTCTTT.

The CDR3: CASSPVGGSSYGYTF. In DNA, the CDR3 is TGTGCCAGCAGCCCGGTTGGGGGCAGTAGCTATGGCTACACCTTC. The chain uses TRBV7-2 and TRBJ1-2, with a weak D call TRBD1 (6 bases). Germline values: CDR1 SGHTA, CDR2 FQGNSA. The CDR3 is made up of 15 amino acids. The V end lost 5 bases, the J end lost 4 bases, and 17 bases lay between the germline ends.

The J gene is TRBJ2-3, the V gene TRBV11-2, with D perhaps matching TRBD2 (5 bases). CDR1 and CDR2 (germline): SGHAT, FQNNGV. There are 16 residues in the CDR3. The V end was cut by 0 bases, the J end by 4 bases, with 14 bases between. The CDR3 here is CASSLDPFGVADTQYF. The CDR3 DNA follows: TGTGCCAGCAGCTTAGATCCGTTCGGGGTCGCAGATACGCAGTATTTT.

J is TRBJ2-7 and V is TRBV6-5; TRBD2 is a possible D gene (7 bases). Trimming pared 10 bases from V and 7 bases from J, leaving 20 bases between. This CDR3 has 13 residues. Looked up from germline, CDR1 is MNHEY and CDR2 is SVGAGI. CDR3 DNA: TGTGCCACCCAACGGGGGGCAAGGGGAGAGCAGTACTTC. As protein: CATQRGARGEQYF.

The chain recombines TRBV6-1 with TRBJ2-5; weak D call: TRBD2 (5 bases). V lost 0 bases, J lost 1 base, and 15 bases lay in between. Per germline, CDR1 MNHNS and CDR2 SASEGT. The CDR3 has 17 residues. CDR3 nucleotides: TGTGCCAGCAGTGAAGCGGGTCGAAGCGGCAGCCAAGAGACCCAGTACTTC. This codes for CASSEAGRSGSQETQYF.

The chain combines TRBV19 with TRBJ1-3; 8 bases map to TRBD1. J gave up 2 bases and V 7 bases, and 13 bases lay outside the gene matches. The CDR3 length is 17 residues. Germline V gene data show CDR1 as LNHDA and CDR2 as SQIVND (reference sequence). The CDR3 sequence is CASKGGGQGKAGNTIYF. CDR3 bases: TGTGCCAGTAAAGGCGGAGGACAGGGAAAAGCTGGAAACACCATATATTTT.

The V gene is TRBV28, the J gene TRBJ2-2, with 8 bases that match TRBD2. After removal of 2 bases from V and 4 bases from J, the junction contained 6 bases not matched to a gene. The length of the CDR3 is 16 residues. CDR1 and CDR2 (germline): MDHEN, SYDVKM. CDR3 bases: TGTGCCAGCAGTTTAGATCCAGCGGGGGCCACCGGGGAGCTGTTTTTT. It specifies CASSLDPAGATGELFF.

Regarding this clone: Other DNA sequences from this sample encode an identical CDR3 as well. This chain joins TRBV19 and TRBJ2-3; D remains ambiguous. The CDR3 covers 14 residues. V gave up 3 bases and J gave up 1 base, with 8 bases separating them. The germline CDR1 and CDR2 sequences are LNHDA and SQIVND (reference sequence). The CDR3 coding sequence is TGTGCCAGTAGTATGTCTGGGGGCACAGATACGCAGTATTTT. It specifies CASSMSGGTDTQYF.

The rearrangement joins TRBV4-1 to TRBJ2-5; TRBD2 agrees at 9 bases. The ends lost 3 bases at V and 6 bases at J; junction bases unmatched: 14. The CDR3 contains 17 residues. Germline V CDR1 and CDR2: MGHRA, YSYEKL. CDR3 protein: CASSQDAGGGAVKTQYF. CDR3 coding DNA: TGCGCCAGCAGCCAGGATGCCGGCGGGGGGGCCGTGAAGACCCAGTACTTC.

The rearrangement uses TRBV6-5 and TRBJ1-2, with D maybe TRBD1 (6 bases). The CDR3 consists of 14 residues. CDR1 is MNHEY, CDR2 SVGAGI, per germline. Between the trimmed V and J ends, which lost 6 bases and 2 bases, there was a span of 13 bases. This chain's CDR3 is CASRAGGSNYGYTF. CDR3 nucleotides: TGTGCCAGCAGAGCCGGGGGCTCAAACTATGGCTACACCTTC.

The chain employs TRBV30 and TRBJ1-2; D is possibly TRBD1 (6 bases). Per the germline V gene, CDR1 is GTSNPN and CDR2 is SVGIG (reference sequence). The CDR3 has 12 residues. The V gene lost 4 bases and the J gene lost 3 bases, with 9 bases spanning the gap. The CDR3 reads CAWTGADYGYTF. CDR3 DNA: TGTGCCTGGACGGGGGCGGACTATGGCTACACCTTC.

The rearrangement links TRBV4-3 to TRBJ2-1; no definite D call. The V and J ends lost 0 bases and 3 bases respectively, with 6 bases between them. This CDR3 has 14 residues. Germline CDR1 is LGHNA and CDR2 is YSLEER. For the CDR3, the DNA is TGCGCCAGCAGCCAAGAGAGTTACTACAATGAGCAGTTCTTC. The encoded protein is CASSQESYYNEQFF.

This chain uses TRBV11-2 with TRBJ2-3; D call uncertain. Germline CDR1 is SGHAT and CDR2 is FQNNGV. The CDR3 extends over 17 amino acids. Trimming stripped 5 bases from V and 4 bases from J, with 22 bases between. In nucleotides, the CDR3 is TGTGCCAGCAGCCCCCGCGGTAACCTCTCGGCACCAGATACGCAGTATTTT. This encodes CASSPRGNLSAPDTQYF.

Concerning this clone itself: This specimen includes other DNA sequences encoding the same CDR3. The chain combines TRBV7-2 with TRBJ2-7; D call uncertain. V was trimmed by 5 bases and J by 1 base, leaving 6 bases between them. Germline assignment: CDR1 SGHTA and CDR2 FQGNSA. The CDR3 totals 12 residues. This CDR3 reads CASSRGSYEQYF. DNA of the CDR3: TGTGCCAGCAGCCGAGGATCCTACGAGCAGTACTTC.

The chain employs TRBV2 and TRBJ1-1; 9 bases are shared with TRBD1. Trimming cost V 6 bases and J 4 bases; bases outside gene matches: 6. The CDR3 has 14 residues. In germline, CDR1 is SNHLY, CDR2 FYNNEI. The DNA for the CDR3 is TGTGCCAGCAGGGGGGACAGGGTTGCCACTGAAGCTTTCTTT. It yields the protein CASRGDRVATEAFF.

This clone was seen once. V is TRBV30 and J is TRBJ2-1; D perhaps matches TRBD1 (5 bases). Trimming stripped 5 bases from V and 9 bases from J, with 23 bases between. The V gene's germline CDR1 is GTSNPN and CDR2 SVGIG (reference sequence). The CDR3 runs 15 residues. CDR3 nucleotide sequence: TGTGCCTGGCAGTTGAACGCGCAGGGATTTAGTGAGCAGTTCTTC. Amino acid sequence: CAWQLNAQGFSEQFF.

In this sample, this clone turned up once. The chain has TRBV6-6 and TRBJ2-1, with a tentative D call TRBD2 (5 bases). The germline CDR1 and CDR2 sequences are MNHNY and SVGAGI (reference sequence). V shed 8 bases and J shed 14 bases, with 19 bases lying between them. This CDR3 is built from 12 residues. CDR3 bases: TGTGCCAGCTCCACACCCCCCGGTAGCGAGTTCTTC. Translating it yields CASSTPPGSEFF.